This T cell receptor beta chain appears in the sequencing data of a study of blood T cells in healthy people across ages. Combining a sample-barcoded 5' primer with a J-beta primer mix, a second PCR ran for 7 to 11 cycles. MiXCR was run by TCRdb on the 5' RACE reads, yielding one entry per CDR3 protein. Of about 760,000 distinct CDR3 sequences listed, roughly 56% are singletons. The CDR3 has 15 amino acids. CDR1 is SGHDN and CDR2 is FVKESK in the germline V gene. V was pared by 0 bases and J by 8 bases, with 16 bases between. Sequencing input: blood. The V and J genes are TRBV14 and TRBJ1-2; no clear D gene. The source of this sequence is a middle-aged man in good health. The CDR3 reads CASSQEPQILSGYTF. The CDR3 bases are TGTGCCAGCAGCCAAGAGCCGCAGATATTGAGCGGCTACACCTTC.